This T cell receptor (beta chain) originates from a study of T-cell reconstitution after alpha-beta-depleted transplantation in children. In its sample, this clonotype was seen a few times. The V end was cut by 4 bases, the J end by 3 bases, with 18 bases between. Germline assignment: CDR1 SGDLS and CDR2 YYNGEE. The CDR3 loop spans 16 amino acids. TCRbeta library construction was performed incorporating unique molecular identifiers. TCRdb itself ran the PCR reads through MiXCR, one entry per CDR3 protein. The repertoire has some 490,000 distinct CDR3 sequences, approximately 12% of them found once; the top ten carry about 5.6%.

The source was PBMCs from the stem cell graft donor, collected from the stem cell graft. V is TRBV9 and J is TRBJ2-3; D remains ambiguous. The receptor was derived from a human donor who donated a stem cell graft to a child with combined immunodeficiency. The CDR3 DNA is TGTGCCAGCAGCCCCCCCGCAGAGATGGAGACAGATACGCAGTATTTT. The encoded protein is CASSPPAEMETDTQYF.